Below, 31 T cell receptor beta chains from the same sample are listed, as sequenced in a study of identifying expanded T cells in peripheral blood. The repertoire was sequenced with immunoSEQ multiplex PCR; TCRdb's copy has only in-frame clones and lacks some. Of around 100,000 clones in the sample, approximately 90% are singletons; the top ten hold 15% to 20%. Sequencing was carried out using blood. Receptors originate from a person aged 18 to 70 in good health.

This chain joins TRBV27 and TRBJ2-5; TRBD1 matches at 8 bases. This CDR3 region has 17 residues. Germline CDR1 and CDR2: MNHEY and SMNVEV (reference sequence). The J segment lost 5 bases and the V segment lost 7 bases, leaving 18 bases of the junction unmatched. The DNA for the CDR3 is TGTGCCAGCAAAAGGGTCCCTGGACAGGGCGTATGGGAGACCCAGTACTTC. Translation: CASKRVPGQGVWETQYF.

The chain has TRBV4-1 and TRBJ1-2; TRBD1 aligns across 8 bases. Per germline, CDR1 MGHRA and CDR2 YSYEKL. The V segment lost 0 bases and the J segment 3 bases; nucleotides outside the gene matches: 9. The CDR3 runs to 17 residues. CDR3 DNA sequence: TGCGCCAGCAGCCAAGATCTAGCACAGGGGGAGGACTATGGCTACACCTTC. Protein: CASSQDLAQGEDYGYTF.

This clone occurred once. The chain recombines TRBV2 with TRBJ2-1, with no clear D. Germline V gene sequence: CDR1 SNHLY, CDR2 FYNNEI. V was pared by 7 bases and J by 4 bases, with 14 bases between. This CDR3 spans 14 amino acids. This CDR3 reads CASKETSVYNEQFF. CDR3 in DNA: TGTGCCAGCAAGGAGACGTCTGTTTACAATGAGCAGTTCTTC.

The chain has TRBV29-1 and TRBJ2-6; D gene ambiguous. The CDR3 extends over 13 amino acids. The V and J ends lost 0 bases and 5 bases respectively, with 5 bases between them. Germline V lookup: CDR1 SQVTM, CDR2 ANQGSEA. CDR3 DNA sequence: TGCAGCGTTGAAGAAGTAAGGGCCAACGTCCTGACTTTC. It codes for CSVEEVRANVLTF.

The chain couples TRBV28 to TRBJ1-6; D might be TRBD1 (6 bases). Deletions cut 1 base from V and 6 bases from J, with 13 bases between. The CDR3 totals 16 residues. Looked up from germline, CDR1 is MDHEN and CDR2 is SYDVKM. This chain's CDR3 is CASSLLGGASNSPLHF. As DNA, the CDR3 is TGTGCCAGCAGTTTATTAGGGGGGGCGAGTAATTCACCCCTCCACTTT.

The chain carries TRBV11-2 and TRBJ2-1; 8 bases line up with TRBD2. The junction had 12 bases not matched to a gene; V was cut back by 5 bases and J by 0 bases. Germline V lookup: CDR1 SGHAT, CDR2 FQNNGV. This CDR3 has 18 amino acids. The CDR3 nucleotides are TGTGCCAGCAGCGCCTCCGAGTGGGGACTAGGCTCCTACAATGAGCAGTTCTTC. Translated, it gives CASSASEWGLGSYNEQFF.

This chain joins TRBV6-6 and TRBJ1-5; maybe TRBD1 (5 bases). The V gene's germline CDR1 is MNHNY and CDR2 SVGAGI (reference sequence). This CDR3 has 13 amino acids. The V gene lost 4 bases and the J gene lost 7 bases, with 11 bases spanning the gap. CDR3 sequence reads: CASSSWDGQPQHF. Here the CDR3 DNA reads TGTGCCAGCAGTTCGTGGGACGGCCAGCCCCAGCATTTT.

This clone was found once. This chain links TRBV6-6 with TRBJ2-4; the match to TRBD2 covers 14 bases. This CDR3 has 15 amino acids. Trimming took 10 bases from V and 11 from J; bases not matched to a gene: 13. Per germline, CDR1 MNHNY and CDR2 SVGAGI (reference sequence). The CDR3 spells CATAPLGLAGDFQYF. CDR3 nucleotides: TGTGCCACCGCGCCCCTGGGACTAGCGGGGGACTTTCAGTACTTC.

The chain has TRBV7-9 and TRBJ1-1, with 10 bases lining up with TRBD1. CDR3 length equals 17 residues. V lost 4 bases to trimming and J lost 5 bases; unmatched junction nucleotides: 13. CDR1 is SEHNR, CDR2 FQNEAQ, per germline (reference sequence). Written as DNA, the CDR3 is TGTGCCAGCAGCTCCCACAGGGGCGGGACAGGGGCTACTGAAGCTTTCTTT. This encodes CASSSHRGGTGATEAFF. Full variable domain (remainder filled in from reference TRBV7-9 and TRBJ1-1): DTGVSQNPRHKITKRGQNVTFRCDPISEHNRLYWYRQTLGQGPEFLTYFQNEAQLEKSRLLSDRFSAERPKGSFSTLEIQRTEQGDSAMYLCASSSHRGGTGATEAFFGQGTRLTVV.

This chain connects TRBV19 to TRBJ2-5; 9 bases are shared with TRBD2. Unmatched junction bases numbered 13, after V lost 10 bases and J lost 7 bases. Germline V gives CDR1 LNHDA, CDR2 SQIVND (reference sequence). The CDR3 sequence is 14 residues long. The CDR3 nucleotides are TGTGCCACCGGGAAAAGACTAGCGGATGGGACCCAGTACTTC. Residues: CATGKRLADGTQYF.

As to this clone: An end of the junction differs from the germline gene, which may be a read error. The rearrangement uses TRBV5-1 and TRBJ1-2; 8 bases are a match to TRBD1. Germline values: CDR1 SGHRS, CDR2 YFSETQ. The CDR3 has 14 residues. CDR3 protein: CASSLGTGSYGYTF. CDR3 nucleotides: TGTGCCAGCAGCTTGGGGACAGGTTCCTATGGCTACACCTTC.

This clone appeared a single time. The chain employs TRBV7-6 and TRBJ1-1, with TRBD1 matching 7 bases. This CDR3 contains 15 residues. Germline loops: CDR1 SGHVS, CDR2 FNYEAQ. With V trimmed by 5 bases and J by 1 base, 7 bases remained unmatched. DNA of the CDR3: TGTGCCAGCAGCCCCGTAGGGGGCGGGAACACTGAAGCTTTCTTT. It codes for CASSPVGGGNTEAFF.

The J gene is TRBJ1-1, the V gene TRBV4-1, with 7 bases that match TRBD1. The trim removed 4 bases at V and 1 base at J, leaving 6 bases unmatched. CDR1 and CDR2 (germline): MGHRA, YSYEKL. The CDR3 totals 15 residues. CDR3 bases: TGCGCCAGCAGCCGCCACGACAGGGCGAACACTGAAGCTTTCTTT. Its translation: CASSRHDRANTEAFF.

This clone was recorded a few times. This chain connects TRBV6-5 to TRBJ1-2; no clear D gene. This CDR3 region has 15 residues. V lost 0 bases to trimming and J lost 3 bases, with 11 bases between them. The V gene's germline CDR1 is MNHEY and CDR2 SVGAGI. For the CDR3, the DNA is TGTGCCAGCAGTTACTCAGGCGAGACTCACTATGGCTACACCTTC. Translation gives CASSYSGETHYGYTF.

The chain employs TRBV11-3 and TRBJ2-5; TRBD1 is a possible D gene (6 bases). CDR3 size: 13 residues. With 5 bases removed from V and 5 bases from J, the gap between germline ends came to 12 bases. CDR1 and CDR2 from the germline V gene are SGHNT and YENEEA. In DNA, the CDR3 is TGTGCCAGCAGCGAACAGGGCCGGGAGACCCAGTACTTC. The encoded protein is CASSEQGRETQYF.

The chain joins TRBV11-2 to TRBJ1-3; possible D gene TRBD1, 6 bases. The germline CDR1 and CDR2 sequences are SGHAT and FQNNGV. This CDR3 has 15 amino acids. Trimming shortened V by 3 bases and J by 1 base, and 10 bases separated the two germline ends. CDR3 nucleotides: TGTGCCAGCAGCTTGAACAGGGCTTCTGGAAACACCATATATTTT. This gives the protein CASSLNRASGNTIYF.

The CDR3 DNA reads as TGTGCCAGCAGCTTGCCGGGGGGACAAGCTTTCTTT. It codes for CASSLPGGQAFF. The chain is built from TRBV5-6 and TRBJ1-1, with a weak D call TRBD1 (5 bases). The germline V gene encodes CDR1 SGHDT and CDR2 YYEEEE. V lost 1 base and J lost 9, with 10 bases in between. This CDR3 comprises 12 residues.

The genes are TRBV7-2 and TRBJ2-5; D unclear. Germline-derived CDR1 and CDR2 are SGHTA and FQGNSA. Trimming took 2 bases from V and 0 from J, leaving 4 bases between them. The CDR3 is made up of 13 amino acids. The CDR3 region has the DNA TGTGCCAGCAGCTTAATGTACCAAGAGACCCAGTACTTC. This translates into CASSLMYQETQYF.

V gene TRBV5-1 combines with J gene TRBJ1-5; D might be TRBD1 (6 bases). V lost 3 bases and J 3 bases, leaving 13 bases between the germline ends. The CDR3 loop spans 15 amino acids. Germline CDR1 SGHRS, CDR2 YFSETQ. CDR3 bases: TGCGCCAGCAGCTCCACAGGGAGTATCAATCAGCCCCAGCATTTT. Translating it yields CASSSTGSINQPQHF.

The V and J genes are TRBV19 and TRBJ2-2, with TRBD1 matching 8 bases. CDR3 length: 17 amino acids. V was clipped by 5 bases and J by 3 bases; unmatched bases: 11. Germline V gene data show CDR1 as LNHDA and CDR2 as SQIVND (reference sequence). In nucleotides, the CDR3 is TGTGCCAGTAGTTCCCTGACCGGGACAGGCTACACCGGGGAGCTGTTTTTT. It yields the protein CASSSLTGTGYTGELFF.

V is TRBV6-1 and J is TRBJ2-2; 15 bases line up with TRBD2. With V trimmed by 6 bases and J by 8 bases, 4 bases remained unmatched. CDR1 is MNHNS and CDR2 is SASEGT in the germline V gene. The CDR3 loop spans 15 amino acids. The CDR3 region is CASRGLAGGRGELFF. CDR3 coding DNA: TGTGCCAGCAGGGGACTAGCGGGGGGCAGGGGGGAGCTGTTTTTT.

This sequence joins TRBV19 and TRBJ2-4; the D is unclear. Germline lookup yields CDR1 LNHDA and CDR2 SQIVND (reference sequence). This CDR3 has 17 residues. Trimming stripped 2 bases from V and 1 base from J, with 15 bases between. CDR3 nucleotides: TGTGCCAGTAGTATATTAGTTAGGGTCGCGGCCAAAAACATTCAGTACTTC. Translation gives CASSILVRVAAKNIQYF.

The V gene is TRBV28, the J gene TRBJ1-4, with 7 bases matching TRBD1. Germline assignment: CDR1 MDHEN and CDR2 SYDVKM. The CDR3 runs 12 residues. The J segment lost 8 bases and the V segment lost 8 bases, leaving 5 bases of the junction unmatched. The CDR3, as DNA: TGTGCCAGCCGGCAGGGGGGAGAAAAACTGTTTTTT. Amino acids: CASRQGGEKLFF.

CDR3 DNA: TGTGCCAGCAGTTCACCAGCGGGGGGGCGCGATGAGCAGTTCTTC. Translation gives CASSSPAGGRDEQFF. The chain is built from TRBV28 and TRBJ2-1; 10 bases map to TRBD2. The J segment lost 8 bases and the V segment lost 4 bases, leaving 8 bases of the junction unmatched. CDR1 and CDR2 (germline): MDHEN, SYDVKM. This CDR3 is 15 amino acids long.

The chain joins TRBV10-2 to TRBJ2-1; tentatively, D is TRBD1 (6 bases). Germline CDR1 is WSHSY and CDR2 is SAAADI. CDR3 length equals 15 residues. The ends were cut back, 2 bases at V and 6 bases at J, with 14 bases in the middle. CDR3 protein: CASSEIQGLGNEQFF. The CDR3 DNA reads TGCGCCAGCAGTGAGATACAGGGCCTGGGCAATGAGCAGTTCTTC.

The chain joins TRBV7-8 to TRBJ1-5; a weak D match, TRBD1 (5 bases). CDR3 length equals 18 residues. Germline V CDR1 and CDR2: SGHVS, FQNEAQ. Written as DNA, the CDR3 is TGTGCACCAAAGGCTTTCAGCAGCTTAGTCAGGGGCAATCAGCCCCAGCATTTT. Translating it yields CAPKAFSSLVRGNQPQHF.

The J gene is TRBJ2-7, the V gene TRBV29-1, with TRBD2 identical over 7 bases. Germline CDR1 SQVTM, CDR2 ANQGSEA. V was clipped by 4 bases and J by 2 bases; unmatched bases: 8. This CDR3 is 14 amino acids long. The CDR3 sequence: CSVVVGRDAYEQYF. For the CDR3, the DNA is TGCAGCGTTGTGGTTGGGAGGGACGCCTACGAGCAGTACTTC.

The chain joins TRBV5-1 to TRBJ1-2, with unresolved D. With 2 bases removed from V and 0 bases from J, the gap between germline ends came to 5 bases. CDR1 and CDR2 (germline): SGHRS, YFSETQ. This CDR3 comprises 13 residues. The CDR3 reads CASSFGSNYGYTF. The CDR3 region has the DNA TGCGCCAGCAGCTTCGGTTCTAACTATGGCTACACCTTC.

This sequence joins TRBV7-8 and TRBJ2-7; no definite D call. Trimming left V 4 bases short and J 6 bases short, with 10 bases between. Germline CDR1 SGHVS, CDR2 FQNEAQ. This CDR3 is 12 amino acids long. The CDR3 DNA is TGTGCCAGCAGCTCAGAAGCCATCGAGCAGTACTTC. Translated, it gives CASSSEAIEQYF.

The V call is TRBV19, the J call TRBJ2-7; maybe TRBD1 (5 bases). Trimming pared 2 bases from V and 5 bases from J, leaving 7 bases between. Germline V gene sequence: CDR1 LNHDA, CDR2 SQIVND (reference sequence). CDR3 size: 12 residues. This CDR3 reads CASSIRGHEQYF. The CDR3 DNA sequence: TGTGCCAGTAGTATAAGGGGTCACGAGCAGTACTTC.

This clone was seen a few times. At one of its ends the junction is not consistent with the germline gene, which may arise from a read error. V usage is TRBV7-9 and J usage is TRBJ2-7, with 13 nucleotides matching TRBD2. Germline CDR1 and CDR2: SEHNR and FQNEAQ (reference sequence). CDR3 length equals 15 residues. The CDR3 spells CASSQGTSGVDEQYF. The CDR3 nucleotides are TGCGCCAGCAGCCAAGGGACTAGCGGGGTGGACGAGCAGTACTTC.